Presented here are 3 T cell receptor beta chains from one specimen sequenced in a study of T cells in women clearing cervical HPV infection. Clones were read by immunoSEQ multiplex PCR, and TCRdb kept only the in-frame ones, dropping some. The sample's table shows more than 20,000 clones. The material sequenced was blood buffy coat. Receptors were obtained from a woman aged 18 to 75 with a cervical HPV16 infection that either progressed to CIN3+ or cleared (not recorded which).

Worth noting for this clone: The observed sequence ends 3 residues before the CDR3 terminus, with the missing tail filled in from the germline J gene. V and J are TRBV5-8 and TRBJ1-5; 10 bases line up with TRBD1. This CDR3 is built from 15 residues. The germline V gene has CDR1 SGHTS and CDR2 YDEGEE. Losses at the gene ends were 2 bases for V and 9 bases for J; bases not matched to a gene: 8. The CDR3 sequence is CASSFGTGEGGPQHF. The CDR3 bases that were read are TGTGCCAGCAGCTTTGGGACAGGGGAGGGGGGGCCC.

As to this clone: The read ends 3 residues shy of where the CDR3 ends; the end is completed using the germline J gene. This sequence joins TRBV24-1 and TRBJ2-3; TRBD2 is a possible D gene (6 bases). CDR1 is KGHDR, CDR2 SFDVKD, per germline. This CDR3 has 11 amino acids. V lost 6 bases to trimming and J lost 8 bases, with 8 bases between them. The CDR3 protein is CATSFGGTQYF. CDR3 bases read: TGTGCCACCAGTTTCGGGGGTACG.

As regards this clone: The read gets to within 3 residues of the CDR3 end, and the germline J gene fills in the rest. This rearrangement joins TRBV10-1 to TRBJ2-3, with D possibly being TRBD2 (6 bases). The germline V gene encodes CDR1 WNHNN and CDR2 SYGVQD (reference sequence). This CDR3 contains 15 residues. Trimming shortened V by 1 base and J by 0 bases, and 8 bases separated the two germline ends. The CDR3 region is CASSEFSGSTDTQYF. The sequenced CDR3 bases are TGCGCCAGCAGTGAGTTCAGCGGGAGCACAGATACG.